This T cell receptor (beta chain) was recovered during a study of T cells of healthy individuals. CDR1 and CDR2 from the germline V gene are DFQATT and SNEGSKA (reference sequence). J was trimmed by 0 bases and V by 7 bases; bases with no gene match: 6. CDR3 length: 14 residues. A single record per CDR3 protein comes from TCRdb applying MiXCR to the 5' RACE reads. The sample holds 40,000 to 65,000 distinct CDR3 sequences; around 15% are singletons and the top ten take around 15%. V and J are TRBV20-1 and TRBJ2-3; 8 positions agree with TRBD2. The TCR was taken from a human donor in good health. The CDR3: CSVTSGSSTDTQYF. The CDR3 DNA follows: TGCAGTGTCACTAGCGGTTCTAGCACAGATACGCAGTATTTT.